The 24 T cell receptor beta chains in this list originate from one sample, sequenced in a study of cytomegalovirus exposure and HLA in healthy donors (dated by TCRdb to 2016 to 2017). Libraries were prepared through the immunoSEQ multiplex PCR assay. The multiplex PCR relied on a mix of 60 forward primers for TCR Vbeta segments and 13 reverse primers for TCR Jbeta segments. This is the immuneACCESS table as TCRdb keeps it, with only in-frame sequences that have V and J called. A part of the clones is gone; compared with another copy, unresolved V genes explain less than half, and the rest is unexplained. The sample has 150,000 to 200,000 clones on record, about four fifths of them singletons. Approximately 0.99% of the sample is taken by the ten largest. Sequences were obtained from PBMCs. Every receptor here comes from a woman in her thirties or forties in good health and CMV-seronegative.

The chain joins TRBV21-1 to TRBJ2-7; the table's D call, TRBD1, has no DNA check behind it. TRBV21-1 is listed as a pseudogene. The CDR3 runs to 15 residues. The CDR3 protein is CASSNPDRPSYEQYV. The CDR3 coding sequence is TGTGCCAGCAGCAACCCGGACAGGCCCTCCTACGAGCAGTACGTC.

The chain combines TRBV5-1 with TRBJ2-7; tentative D call: TRBD2 (5 bases). The germline V gene encodes CDR1 SGHRS and CDR2 YFSETQ. The CDR3 extends over 14 amino acids. V was trimmed by 7 bases and J by 5 bases, leaving 19 bases between them. The CDR3 here is CASYRGGTGDEQYF. As DNA, the CDR3 is TGCGCCAGCTACCGAGGAGGCACCGGGGACGAGCAGTACTTC.

This rearrangement joins TRBV4-3 to TRBJ2-3, with unresolved D. The CDR3 covers 16 residues. The V gene lost 0 bases and the J gene lost 1 base, with 11 bases spanning the gap. The germline CDR1 and CDR2 sequences are LGHNA and YSLEER. As DNA, the CDR3 is TGCGCCAGCAGCCAAGATGAGGCGACGGGCACAGATACGCAGTATTTT. The encoded protein is CASSQDEATGTDTQYF.

The V call is TRBV4-1, the J call TRBJ1-5; 7 nucleotides line up with TRBD1. Germline values: CDR1 MGHRA, CDR2 YSYEKL. J gave up 2 bases and V 2 bases, and 9 bases lay outside the gene matches. This CDR3 comprises 17 residues. The CDR3 bases are TGCGCCAGCAGCCAATACCGGGACAGTAGTGGCAATCAGCCCCAGCATTTT. It encodes CASSQYRDSSGNQPQHF.

The V call is TRBV29-1, the J call TRBJ1-1; D possibly corresponds to TRBD1 (6 bases). Germline assignment: CDR1 SQVTM and CDR2 ANQGSEA. This CDR3 contains 13 residues. Trimming pared 2 bases from V and 1 base from J, leaving 8 bases between. CDR3 nucleotide sequence: TGCAGCGTTGAAAAACAGGGGAACACTGAAGCTTTCTTT. Translated: CSVEKQGNTEAFF.

Points on this clone: One end of the junction is discordant with germline, which a read error may explain. The chain links TRBV7-9 to TRBJ2-3; D gene uncertain. Germline assignment: CDR1 SEHNR and CDR2 FQNEAQ (reference sequence). The CDR3 has 11 amino acids. The CDR3 region is CSSSRTDTQYF. CDR3 DNA sequence: TGTTCCAGCAGCCGTACAGATACGCAGTATTTT.

This chain connects TRBV5-8 to TRBJ2-1; 10 bases are a match to TRBD2. The CDR3 consists of 15 residues. The germline V gene has CDR1 SGHTS and CDR2 YDEGEE. V lost 4 bases, J lost 1 base, and 2 bases stayed unmatched. The CDR3 sequence: CASSHSGRSYNEQFF. The DNA for the CDR3 is TGTGCCAGCAGCCATAGCGGGAGGTCCTACAATGAGCAGTTCTTC. The complete variable domain, with remaining parts taken from reference TRBV5-8 and TRBJ2-1, reads EAGVTQSPTHLIKTRGQQATLRCSPISGHTSVYWYQQALGLGLQFLLWYDEGEERNRGNFPPRFSGRQFPNYSSELNVNALELEDSALYLCASSHSGRSYNEQFFGPGTRLTVL.

This chain uses TRBV25-1 with TRBJ1-2; D is perhaps TRBD1 (5 bases). CDR1 is MGHDK and CDR2 is SYGVNS in the germline V gene. The CDR3 runs to 15 residues. Trimming took 7 bases from V and 6 from J, leaving 21 bases between them. CDR3 nucleotides: TGTGCCAGCAAATTCCCCAATGGGGGGAAAGATGGCTACACCTTC. This codes for CASKFPNGGKDGYTF.

This sequence joins TRBV18 and TRBJ2-2, with TRBD1 matching 8 bases. The CDR3 is made up of 15 amino acids. Germline CDR1 KGHSH, CDR2 LQKENI. The ends lost 3 bases at V and 2 bases at J; junction bases unmatched: 2. CDR3 sequence (DNA): TGTGCCAGCTCACCGACAGGGGTCAACACCGGGGAGCTGTTTTTT. Its translation is CASSPTGVNTGELFF.

This sequence joins TRBV9 and TRBJ2-5; TRBD2 agrees at 7 bases. CDR1 and CDR2 (germline): SGDLS, YYNGEE. J was trimmed by 5 bases and V by 3 bases; bases with no gene match: 13. The CDR3 loop spans 16 amino acids. The CDR3, as DNA: TGTGCCAGCAGCGCCAGACTAGCCCAATGGGGGGAGACCCAGTACTTC. This gives the protein CASSARLAQWGETQYF.

The chain's CDR3 is CASRHGQGEGQPQHF. In DNA, the CDR3 is TGTGCCAGCAGACACGGACAGGGCGAAGGTCAGCCCCAGCATTTT. The chain recombines TRBV6-5 with TRBJ1-5; 8 bases fit TRBD1. The J segment lost 6 bases and the V segment lost 6 bases, leaving 10 bases of the junction unmatched. The CDR3 loop spans 15 amino acids. Germline CDR1 and CDR2: MNHEY and SVGAGI.

The rearrangement joins TRBV6-4 to TRBJ2-1; TRBD2 matches at 7 bases. Trimming took 8 bases from V and 6 from J; bases not matched to a gene: 16. This CDR3 region has 16 residues. Germline values: CDR1 MRHNA, CDR2 SNTAGT. CDR3 nucleotides: TGTGCCAGCTCCCCTGGGGGTCTAGCGGCTGTCAATGAGCAGTTCTTC. Translating it yields CASSPGGLAAVNEQFF.

The chain has TRBV9 and TRBJ2-3; 13 bases are shared with TRBD2. V shed 4 bases and J 3 bases; nucleotides not matched to a gene: 23. Per the germline V gene, CDR1 is SGDLS and CDR2 is YYNGEE. The CDR3 has 22 amino acids. As DNA, the CDR3 is TGTGCCAGCAGCCCCCGGGCAGGGGGAAGGTTGGAGGGACTAGCGGGAACAGATACGCAGTATTTT. Residues: CASSPRAGGRLEGLAGTDTQYF.

This clone turned up a few times. The chain joins TRBV6-5 to TRBJ1-1; D is unresolved. The germline V and J ends were trimmed by 0 bases and 4 bases, with 6 bases remaining between them. This CDR3 spans 13 amino acids. Germline CDR1 MNHEY, CDR2 SVGAGI. The CDR3 sequence: CASSYSTSTEAFF. The CDR3, as DNA: TGTGCCAGCAGTTACTCGACATCCACTGAAGCTTTCTTT.

This chain joins TRBV25-1 and TRBJ1-4, with 7 positions matching TRBD1. Germline V CDR1 and CDR2: MGHDK, SYGVNS. The CDR3 covers 15 residues. J lost 10 bases, V lost 5 bases, and 13 bases had no gene match. CDR3 loop: CASSSTGGQDGKLFF. Here the CDR3 DNA reads TGTGCCAGCAGTTCCACCGGCGGACAGGATGGAAAACTGTTTTTT. Combining the CDR3 with reference TRBV25-1 and TRBJ1-4 gives the whole variable domain EADIYQTPRYLVIGTGKKITLECSQTMGHDKMYWYQQDPGMELHLIHYSYGVNSTEKGDLSSESTVSRIRTEHFPLTLESARPSHTSQYLCASSSTGGQDGKLFFGSGTQLSVL.

The chain links TRBV6-1 to TRBJ1-5, with D unclear. V shed 8 bases and J shed 5 bases, with 10 bases lying between them. This CDR3 has 12 residues. Germline lookup yields CDR1 MNHNS and CDR2 SASEGT. CDR3 in DNA: TGTGCCAGCCGGCAGGTCGATCAGCCCCAGCATTTT. This gives the protein CASRQVDQPQHF.

The chain links TRBV15 to TRBJ2-5; 9 nucleotides agree with TRBD2. Germline V gene lookup returns CDR1 LNHNV and CDR2 YYDKDF (reference sequence). V was pared by 5 bases and J by 5 bases, with 9 bases of the junction left unmatched. The CDR3 runs to 15 residues. CDR3 bases: TGTGCCACCAGCCCCCGGCGCGGGGGGGCGGAGACCCAGTACTTC. Translating gives CATSPRRGGAETQYF.

The CDR3 spells CASTERLGLASRGETQYF. In nucleotides, the CDR3 is TGTGCCAGCACCGAAAGGCTGGGACTAGCGTCTCGGGGGGAGACCCAGTACTTC. The J gene is TRBJ2-5, the V gene TRBV2; 10 bases match TRBD2. The CDR3 extends over 18 amino acids. CDR1 is SNHLY, CDR2 FYNNEI, per germline. The trim removed 7 bases at V and 5 bases at J, leaving 19 bases unmatched.

In this sample, this clone turned up a few times. The chain employs TRBV7-9 and TRBJ1-4; D not resolved. The length of the CDR3 is 16 residues. Per germline, CDR1 SEHNR and CDR2 FQNEAQ (reference sequence). Trimming cost V 5 bases and J 0 bases, with 13 bases left between them. CDR3 DNA: TGTGCCAGCAGCGTAACAGCTACTGCAACTAATGAAAAACTGTTTTTT. Translating it yields CASSVTATATNEKLFF.

The J gene is TRBJ2-1, the V gene TRBV7-9, with D perhaps matching TRBD1 (7 bases). Deletions cut 4 bases from V and 3 bases from J, with 16 bases between. The CDR3 consists of 16 residues. Germline CDR1 and CDR2: SEHNR and FQNEAQ (reference sequence). The CDR3 sequence is CASSSGDSGRYNEQFF. In DNA, the CDR3 is TGTGCCAGCAGCTCCGGGGACAGCGGGCGCTACAATGAGCAGTTCTTC.

A few counts support this clone. The rearrangement links TRBV18 to TRBJ2-3, with a possible D match to TRBD2 (6 bases). This CDR3 has 15 amino acids. Trimming left V 6 bases short and J 5 bases short, with 18 bases between. Per the germline V gene, CDR1 is KGHSH and CDR2 is LQKENI. Here the CDR3 reads CASSASQRAGDTQYF. The CDR3 DNA reads TGTGCCAGCTCCGCTTCCCAGCGGGCGGGAGATACGCAGTATTTT. Full variable domain (outside the CDR3, taken from reference TRBV18 and TRBJ2-3): NAGVMQNPRHLVRRRGQEARLRCSPMKGHSHVYWYRQLPEEGLKFMVYLQKENIIDESGMPKERFSAEFPKEGPSILRIQQVVRGDSAAYFCASSASQRAGDTQYFGPGTRLTVL.

This chain connects TRBV18 to TRBJ1-2; TRBD1 agrees at 7 bases. V was pared by 8 bases and J by 4 bases, with 13 bases of the junction left unmatched. Germline V gene data show CDR1 as KGHSH and CDR2 as LQKENI. This CDR3 is 15 amino acids long. The CDR3 reads CASILDRQGSYGYTF. CDR3 DNA sequence: TGTGCCAGCATCCTCGATCGACAGGGTTCCTATGGCTACACCTTC.

V and J are TRBV27 and TRBJ2-5; TRBD2 might be the D (6 bases). Trimming stripped 5 bases from V and 5 bases from J, with 18 bases between. Germline V gene lookup returns CDR1 MNHEY and CDR2 SMNVEV (reference sequence). The CDR3 consists of 15 residues. The chain's CDR3 is CASSPEGQGYETQYF. Written as DNA, the CDR3 is TGTGCCAGCAGTCCGGAGGGGCAGGGCTATGAGACCCAGTACTTC.

This chain connects TRBV30 to TRBJ2-2; 7 positions agree with TRBD1. The CDR3 runs 13 residues. The germline V gene encodes CDR1 GTSNPN and CDR2 SVGIG (reference sequence). V lost 2 bases to trimming and J lost 4 bases; unmatched junction nucleotides: 1. CDR3 in DNA: TGTGCCTGGAGTCCAGGGGGCACCGGGGAGCTGTTTTTT. This gives the protein CAWSPGGTGELFF.